This is a list of T cell receptor beta chains from one sample in a study of CD8+CD57+ T cells in acquired aplastic anemia. TCRdb re-derived calls from the reads in MiXCR, one entry per CDR3 protein. This sample has about 260,000 distinct CDR3 sequences; about 80% occur once, and the top ten carry less than 50%. The specimen was sorted CD4+, CD8+, or CD8+CD57+ T cells (not recorded which) from PBMCs. The receptors shown here come from a human donor with aplastic anemia. The CDR3 runs from the conserved cysteine through the conserved F or W. A D gene is named only where the DNA matches it firmly. Clone size is shown for a subset of rows, as once, few, many or a class of expanded clone.

v_call	j_call	clone_size	d_call	cdr3_nt	cdr3_aa
TRBV7-9	TRBJ2-2	once	.	TGTGCCAGCAGCGTAGTACCAGGGGCGCTGTTTTTT	CASSVVPGALFF
TRBV2	TRBJ2-5	.	.	TGTGCCAGCAGCAGTGGCGGGATGCAAGAGACCCAGTACTTC	CASSSGGMQETQYF
TRBV7-8	TRBJ1-2	.	.	TGTGCCAGCAGCTTAACGGGAGGTCCCGATAAGCGCTACACCTTC	CASSLTGGPDKRYTF
TRBV2	TRBJ2-7	.	.	TGTGCCAGCGGGGACGGGGGCACCCTTACGGAGTATTTTTTC	CASGDGGTLTEYFF
TRBV3-1	TRBJ1-1	once	.	TGTGCCAGCAGCCACCTTGGGAGGACTGAAGCTTTCTTT	CASSHLGRTEAFF
TRBV7-8	TRBJ1-1	.	TRBD1	TGTGCCAGCAGCTTACATCTGACAGGGAAAGCTGTAGCTTTCTTT	CASSLHLTGKAVAFF
TRBV15	TRBJ2-7	.	.	TGTGCCAGCAGGATCACCGGGAAGGAATACGCGCAGTACTTC	CASRITGKEYAQYF
TRBV4-1	TRBJ2-7	.	TRBD1	TGCGCCAGCAGCCAATACCGGACAGGATACGAGCAGTACTTC	CASSQYRTGYEQYF
TRBV7-8	TRBJ2-1	.	TRBD2	TGTGCCAGCTGCTTAGGCGGGGGGGCGGTTACTGAGCAGTTCTTC	CASCLGGGAVTEQFF
TRBV7-8	TRBJ2-1	.	.	TGTGCCAGCAGTGGACCGGGTGGATCCTACACTGAGCAGTTCTTC	CASSGPGGSYTEQFF
TRBV11-3	TRBJ2-3	.	.	TGTGCCAGCAGCGTCAGTTACGAGCCGCAGTATTTT	CASSVSYEPQYF
TRBV7-3	TRBJ2-2	.	TRBD2	TGTGCCAGCTGCTGCGTGGGAGGGTCCGGGGAGCTGTTTTTT	CASCCVGGSGELFF
TRBV12-3/TRBV12-4	TRBJ2-7	.	.	TGTGCCAGCAATTTCAAGCTGAGGGATCAGCCGCAGCATTTC	CASNFKLRDQPQHF
TRBV9	TRBJ1-5	.	.	TGTGCCAGCGGTGCAGCTGGGAACATTCAGTACTACGATTTT	CASGAAGNIQYYDF
TRBV20-1	TRBJ1-2	.	.	TGCAGTGCTAGTGGTGGGAACTATGGCTACACCTTC	CSASGGNYGYTF
TRBV9	TRBJ2-3	.	.	TGTGCCAGCAGCGCCCTAGGAGCGGCCGGGGTGACCTATTTT	CASSALGAAGVTYF
TRBV5-4	TRBJ1-2	.	.	TGTGCCAGCAGCTACAACGGGGCAGGTGGCTACACCTTC	CASSYNGAGGYTF
TRBV10-2	TRBJ2-7	.	TRBD1	TGCGCCAGCAGTGAGGGACAGGGTTTTGGCGAGCAGTACTTC	CASSEGQGFGEQYF